This T cell receptor beta chain was sequenced for a study of T cells after yellow fever vaccination. Study in general: Each low-cell-number fraction was prepared by means of SMART-Seq v4 Ultra Low Input. Findings of the study overall: The secondary response was weaker but peaked faster, day 5 versus 15. Most clones from primary vaccination were detected again post-booster (96% CD4, about 88% CD8).

Conversion of TCR transcripts into cDNA relied on 5'RACE template switching, which added a universal primer site and UMIs. TCRdb processed the 5' RACE reads anew with MiXCR; each CDR3 protein has one entry. This sample has under 700,000 distinct CDR3 sequences, with roughly 17% found just once. V lost 2 bases to trimming and J lost 7 bases; unmatched junction nucleotides: 5. Germline V lookup: CDR1 MNHNS, CDR2 SASEGT. The CDR3 spans 13 residues. This clonotype was observed a few times. Its target is unknown. Here the sequenced sample was PBMCs, taken around 5 days after the first yellow fever vaccination. The rearrangement joins TRBV6-1 to TRBJ2-7; 7 bases agree with TRBD1. This TCR came from a man between 18 and 35 years old who received the YFV17D yellow fever vaccine. CDR3 amino acids: CASSERQGREQYV. The CDR3, as DNA: TGTGCCAGCAGTGAAAGACAGGGTAGGGAGCAGTACGTC.